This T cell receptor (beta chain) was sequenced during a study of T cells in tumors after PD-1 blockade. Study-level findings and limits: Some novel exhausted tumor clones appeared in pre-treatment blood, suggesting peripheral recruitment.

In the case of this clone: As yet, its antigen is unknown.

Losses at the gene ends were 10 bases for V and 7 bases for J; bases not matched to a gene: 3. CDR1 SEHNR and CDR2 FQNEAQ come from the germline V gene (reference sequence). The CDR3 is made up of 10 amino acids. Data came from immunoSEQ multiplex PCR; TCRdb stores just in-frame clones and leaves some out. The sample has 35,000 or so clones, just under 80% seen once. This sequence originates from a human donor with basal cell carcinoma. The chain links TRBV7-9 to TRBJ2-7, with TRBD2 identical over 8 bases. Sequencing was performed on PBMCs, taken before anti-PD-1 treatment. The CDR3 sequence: CATAGGEQYF. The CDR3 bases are TGTGCCACGGCGGGGGGAGAGCAGTACTTC.